What follows describes a single T cell receptor beta chain. Its antigen is undetermined. The germline V gene encodes CDR1 MNHEY and CDR2 SMNVEV (reference sequence). V was shortened by 5 bases and J by 3 bases, with 7 bases between the two germline ends. The length of the CDR3 is 12 residues. Profiling relied on immunoSEQ multiplex PCR, and the TCRdb table lists in-frame clones only, not all of them. The sample shows tens of thousands of clones, roughly 50% of them seen only once. This sample was included in a study of cytotoxic CD8 clonotypes in ibrutinib-treated CLL. General study points: T-cell clonality at baseline went above that of age-matched healthy donors and rose and fell with circulating CD8+ T-cell counts.

The receptor was isolated from a human donor with chronic lymphocytic leukemia. Sequencing used PBMCs, obtained at disease progression, from a patient treated with ibrutinib. This chain links TRBV27 with TRBJ1-2; D possibly corresponds to TRBD1 (5 bases). In nucleotides, the CDR3 is TGTGCCAGCAGTGACAGATACTATGGCTACACCTTC. Amino acids: CASSDRYYGYTF.